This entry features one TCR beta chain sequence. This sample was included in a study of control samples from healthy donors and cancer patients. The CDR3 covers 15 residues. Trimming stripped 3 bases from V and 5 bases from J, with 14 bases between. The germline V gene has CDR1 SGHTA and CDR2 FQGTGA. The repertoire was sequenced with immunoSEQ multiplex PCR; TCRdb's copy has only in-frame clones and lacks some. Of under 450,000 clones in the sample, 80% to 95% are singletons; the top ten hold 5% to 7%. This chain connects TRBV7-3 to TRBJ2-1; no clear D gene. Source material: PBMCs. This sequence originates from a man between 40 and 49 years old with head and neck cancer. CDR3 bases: TGTGCCAGCAGCTTGTTGGAGAGCAGGAACAATGAGCAGTTCTTC. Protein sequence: CASSLLESRNNEQFF.